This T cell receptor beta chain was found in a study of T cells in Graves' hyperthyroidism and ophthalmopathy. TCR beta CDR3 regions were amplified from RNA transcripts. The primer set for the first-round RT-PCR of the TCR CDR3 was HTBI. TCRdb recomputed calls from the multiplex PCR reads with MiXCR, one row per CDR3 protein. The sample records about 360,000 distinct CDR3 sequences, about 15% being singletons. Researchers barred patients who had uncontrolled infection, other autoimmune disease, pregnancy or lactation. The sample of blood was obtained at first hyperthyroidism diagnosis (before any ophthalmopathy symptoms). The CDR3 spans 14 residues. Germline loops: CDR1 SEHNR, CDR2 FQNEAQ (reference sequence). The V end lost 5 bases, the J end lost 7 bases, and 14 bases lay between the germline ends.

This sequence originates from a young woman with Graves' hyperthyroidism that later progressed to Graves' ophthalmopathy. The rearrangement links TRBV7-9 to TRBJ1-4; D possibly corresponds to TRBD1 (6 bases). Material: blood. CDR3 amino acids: CASSRGAGSEKLFF. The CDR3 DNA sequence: TGTGCCAGCAGCCGGGGGGCCGGGAGTGAAAAACTGTTTTTT.